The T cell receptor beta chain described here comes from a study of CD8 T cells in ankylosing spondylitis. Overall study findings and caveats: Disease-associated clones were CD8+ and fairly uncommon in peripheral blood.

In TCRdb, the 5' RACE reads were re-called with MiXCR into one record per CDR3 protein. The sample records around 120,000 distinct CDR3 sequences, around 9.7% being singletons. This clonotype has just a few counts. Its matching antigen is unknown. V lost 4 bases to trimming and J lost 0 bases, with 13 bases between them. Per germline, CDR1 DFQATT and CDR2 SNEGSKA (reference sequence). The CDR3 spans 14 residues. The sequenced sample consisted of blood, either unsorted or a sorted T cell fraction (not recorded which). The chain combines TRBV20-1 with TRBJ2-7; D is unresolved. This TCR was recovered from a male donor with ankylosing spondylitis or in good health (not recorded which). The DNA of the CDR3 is TGCAGTGCTATCGGGCCCCTGGGCTCCTACGAGCAGTACTTC. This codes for CSAIGPLGSYEQYF.